This TCR beta chain derives from a study of TIL therapy for anti-PD-1-resistant metastatic lung cancer (dated by TCRdb to the early 2020s). About the investigation overall: Tumors were harvested before any PD-1/PD-L1 blockade; patients then received nivolumab, and those progressing received lymphodepletion, expanded TIL infusion and IL-2. A median age of approximately 50 years (range roughly 38-85) and a median tumor PD-L1 proportion score of about 5.4% were recorded among enrolled patients. The cohort was composed predominantly of lung adenocarcinoma, with four EGFR-mutant and two ALK-rearranged tumors included, and half of patients were identified as current or former smokers. Across the cohort, whole-exome sequencing showed a median non-synonymous tumor mutation burden of 1.5 mutations per megabase. T cell receptor beta sequencing of tumor and peripheral blood was used to follow clonotypes across the tumor, the expanded TIL product and serial blood samples.

Overall study results and their limits: The study protocol defined all tumor marker inferences as exploratory. The cohort was highly selected, including more treatment-naive, never-smoker and oncogene-addicted patients than is typical, which limits generalizability. Infused TIL clonotypes partially replaced the baseline peripheral repertoire then decayed over months, with no apparent association between persistence and response.

The time point label on this specimen signifies: pre-treatment sample, taken before nivolumab and TIL therapy. Adults with stage 4 NSCLC were enrolled from 2017 to January 2020 in a dual-center phase I trial. The samples were obtained from a phase I trial that was single-arm and open-label and tested tumor-infiltrating lymphocyte therapy combined with nivolumab in advanced non-small cell lung cancer. Mononuclear cells from blood collected in EDTA tubes were isolated on a Ficoll gradient and snap-frozen as pellets, and DNA was then extracted using a Qiagen mini-prep kit. In the germline V gene, CDR1 corresponds to SGHAT and CDR2 to FQNNGV. From its cysteine to its phenylalanine, the CDR3 spans 15 amino acids. The kept DNA is CDR3 alone, 45 bases in frame from the first base. V lost 1 base and J lost 5 bases, and the count of bases not matched to a germline gene is 4. Using bias-controlled multiplex PCR with the immunoSEQ v3 hsTCRB kit, the TCR beta CDR3 regions were amplified from genomic DNA. The TCR libraries were sequenced on an Illumina NextSeq 500 to around 2 million read pairs for survey level or about 5-6.5 million read pairs for deep level. Per the original workflow: V, D and J genes were assigned, non-productive sequences were removed, and clonality was reported by immunoSEQ Analyzer software. Repertoires were compared using productive Simpson clonality and Morisita overlap index of productive TRB rearrangements between infused TIL and blood. Absolute clonotype counts in blood were estimated by multiplying the lymphocyte count by the CD3+ fraction and by the productive frequency of the clone. TCRdb took over this immuneACCESS table, retaining in-frame rearrangements with V and J assigned. Such tables are incomplete; in checked studies, under half of the missing clones stem from an unresolved V gene, and the remainder is unexplained. From that table come the V and J calls and clone size; the DNA was used to work out D and trimming. The sample has some 57,000 clones on record, roughly 84% of them singletons. The biggest ten clones account for approximately 2.8% of the sample.

Comments on this clone: It lacks a known antigen. No base qualities exist here, and no much larger clone lies one base off it.

This clonotype originated in a person between 25 and 79 years old with non-small cell lung cancer. The receptor chain draws on TRBV11-2 and TRBJ2-1; TRBD2 matches 8 bases in the middle. The specimen was blood, collected at baseline. The DNA is as follows: TGTGCCAGCAGCTTAGGGGCGGGGGGTAACAATGAGCAGTTCTTC. Its translation reads: CASSLGAGGNNEQFF.